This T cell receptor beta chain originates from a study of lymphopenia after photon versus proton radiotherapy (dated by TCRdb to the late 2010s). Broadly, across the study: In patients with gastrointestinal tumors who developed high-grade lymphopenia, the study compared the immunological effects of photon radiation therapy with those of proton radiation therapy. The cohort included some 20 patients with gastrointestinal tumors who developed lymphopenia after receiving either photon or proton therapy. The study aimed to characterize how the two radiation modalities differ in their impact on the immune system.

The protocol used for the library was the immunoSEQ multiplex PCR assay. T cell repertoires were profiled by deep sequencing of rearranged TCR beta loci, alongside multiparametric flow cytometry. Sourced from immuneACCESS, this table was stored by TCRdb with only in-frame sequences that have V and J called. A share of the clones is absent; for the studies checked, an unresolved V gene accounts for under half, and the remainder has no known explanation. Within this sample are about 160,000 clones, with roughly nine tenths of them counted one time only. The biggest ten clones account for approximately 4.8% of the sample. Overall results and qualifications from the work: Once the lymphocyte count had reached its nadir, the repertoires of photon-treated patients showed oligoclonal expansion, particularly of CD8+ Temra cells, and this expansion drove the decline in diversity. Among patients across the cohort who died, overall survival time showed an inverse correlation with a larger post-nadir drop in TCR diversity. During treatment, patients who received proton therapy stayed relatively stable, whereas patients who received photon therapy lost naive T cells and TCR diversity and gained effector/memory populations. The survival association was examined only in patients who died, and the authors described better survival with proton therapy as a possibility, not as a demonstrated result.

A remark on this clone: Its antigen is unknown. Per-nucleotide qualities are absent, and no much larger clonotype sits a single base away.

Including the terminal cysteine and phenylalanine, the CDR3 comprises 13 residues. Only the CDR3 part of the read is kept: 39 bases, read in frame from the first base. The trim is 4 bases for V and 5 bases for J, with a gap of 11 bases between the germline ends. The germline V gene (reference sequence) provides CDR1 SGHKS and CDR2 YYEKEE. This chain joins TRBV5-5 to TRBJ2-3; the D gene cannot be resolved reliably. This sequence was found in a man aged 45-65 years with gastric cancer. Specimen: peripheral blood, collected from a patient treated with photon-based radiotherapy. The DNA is TGTGCCAGCAGCCAGAGGTTAGGAGATACGCAGTATTTT. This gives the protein CASSQRLGDTQYF.